What follows are 12 T cell receptor beta chains derived from one specimen sequenced in a study of blood T cell repertoires in COVID-19. Profiled with immunoSEQ multiplex PCR; TCRdb holds only in-frame clones, not every one. Of roughly 200,000 clones in the sample, around nine tenths were seen once. The material sequenced was PBMCs or T cells enriched from blood (not recorded which). The receptors were sampled from a woman in her thirties with acute COVID-19.

The chain carries TRBV9 and TRBJ2-7, with D possibly being TRBD2 (5 bases). The CDR3 covers 15 residues. The ends were cut back, 2 bases at V and 4 bases at J, with 16 bases in the middle. Per germline, CDR1 SGDLS and CDR2 YYNGEE. In DNA, the CDR3 is TGTGCCAGCAGCGTTGGGCAGGAGGCCTTTTACGAGCAGTACTTC. Residues: CASSVGQEAFYEQYF.

This chain uses TRBV7-8 with TRBJ1-1; TRBD1 matches 7 bases. The germline V gene has CDR1 SGHVS and CDR2 FQNEAQ. Losses at the gene ends were 3 bases for V and 4 bases for J; bases not matched to a gene: 2. The CDR3 loop spans 13 amino acids. The CDR3 DNA reads as TGTGCCAGCAGCTTTGACAGGGCCACTGAAGCTTTCTTT. Its translation: CASSFDRATEAFF.

The V call is TRBV28, the J call TRBJ2-2, with D maybe TRBD2 (6 bases). Deletions cut 8 bases from V and 4 bases from J, with 17 bases between. CDR1 is MDHEN and CDR2 is SYDVKM in the germline V gene. The CDR3 spans 15 residues. The CDR3 loop reads CASFVRQGGTGELFF. Written as DNA, the CDR3 is TGTGCCAGCTTTGTTCGGCAGGGAGGCACCGGGGAGCTGTTTTTT.

The rearrangement joins TRBV12-3 or TRBV12-4 to TRBJ1-2, with TRBD1 matching 7 bases. Trimming removed 3 bases from V and 8 bases from J; junction bases left unmatched: 6. This CDR3 has 13 amino acids. CDR3 DNA sequence: TGTGCCAGCAGTTTTTTTCAGGGGGACGGCTACACCTTC. This translates into CASSFFQGDGYTF.

The DNA of the CDR3 is TGTGCCAGCAGTTTCCAAACAGGGAACACCGGGGAGCTGTTTTTT. Translating gives CASSFQTGNTGELFF. The chain couples TRBV27 to TRBJ2-2; the D gene is possibly TRBD1 (5 bases). Trimming removed 3 bases at V and 1 base at J, with 9 bases between. The CDR3 loop spans 15 amino acids. Germline CDR1 MNHEY, CDR2 SMNVEV (reference sequence).

This clone appeared a single time. This chain connects TRBV4-3 to TRBJ1-2; D is perhaps TRBD1 (6 bases). Between the trimmed V and J ends, which lost 0 bases and 8 bases, there was a span of 16 bases. This CDR3 spans 15 amino acids. The germline gives CDR1 LGHNA, CDR2 YSLEER. The CDR3 reads CASSQDRQDGRGYTF. DNA of the CDR3: TGCGCCAGCAGCCAAGATCGACAGGACGGACGAGGCTACACCTTC.

This sequence joins TRBV27 and TRBJ1-2; D is unclear. The CDR3 is 13 residues long. V was trimmed by 2 bases and J by 5 bases, leaving 9 bases between them. Germline V gene data show CDR1 as MNHEY and CDR2 as SMNVEV (reference sequence). Here the CDR3 reads CASSLVAEYGYTF. The CDR3 nucleotides read TGTGCCAGCAGTTTAGTTGCGGAGTATGGCTACACCTTC.

The CDR3 region has the DNA TGTGCCAGTAGTATAGACCTAGCCTACGAGCAGTACTTC. It specifies CASSIDLAYEQYF. The chain uses TRBV19 and TRBJ2-7; no reliable D call. The CDR3 covers 13 residues. Trimming left V 0 bases short and J 2 bases short, with 5 bases between. The germline V gene has CDR1 LNHDA and CDR2 SQIVND (reference sequence).

This clone was picked up one time. This chain uses TRBV4-1 with TRBJ1-1, with D possibly being TRBD1 (6 bases). Looked up from germline, CDR1 is MGHRA and CDR2 is YSYEKL. V was shortened by 5 bases and J by 0 bases, with 7 bases between the two germline ends. This CDR3 is built from 13 residues. The CDR3 loop reads CASSDRMNTEAFF. CDR3 nucleotides: TGCGCCAGCAGCGACAGGATGAACACTGAAGCTTTCTTT.

On this clone itself: The same CDR3 also results from other DNA sequences found in this sample. The rearrangement joins TRBV10-1 to TRBJ1-1; tentative D call: TRBD1 (5 bases). The CDR3 has 13 residues. Germline lookup yields CDR1 WNHNN and CDR2 SYGVQD (reference sequence). The germline V and J ends were trimmed by 3 bases and 4 bases, with 9 bases remaining between them. The CDR3 protein is CASSEGGGTEAFF. In DNA form, the CDR3 reads TGCGCCAGCAGTGAAGGCGGGGGCACTGAAGCTTTCTTT.

The genes are TRBV6-5 and TRBJ2-5, with 10 bases that match TRBD1. The CDR3 is made up of 13 amino acids. The germline CDR1 and CDR2 sequences are MNHEY and SVGAGI. After removal of 5 bases from V and 5 bases from J, the junction contained 2 bases not matched to a gene. CDR3 protein: CASSKDRGETQYF. The DNA for the CDR3 is TGTGCCAGCAGTAAGGACAGGGGGGAGACCCAGTACTTC.

This clone was seen a single time. The chain uses TRBV7-2 and TRBJ2-7; TRBD1 matches at 7 bases. The germline CDR1 and CDR2 sequences are SGHTA and FQGNSA. The CDR3 has 16 residues. The V gene end was trimmed by 5 bases and the J gene end by 3 bases; junction bases not matched to a gene: 13. In DNA form, the CDR3 reads TGTGCCAGCAGCAGACGGACAGGCCTCACAAACTACGAGCAGTACTTC. Residues: CASSRRTGLTNYEQYF.